This passage covers 14 T cell receptor beta chains from one sample sequenced in a study of shared clonotypes between healthy human individuals. Repertoires were generated with immunoSEQ multiplex PCR, while TCRdb's copy carries only in-frame clones and drops some. The sample includes more than 1,200,000 clones, 98% to 99% seen only once; the top ten take approximately 0.38%. Sequenced sample: naive CD4+ T cells sorted from blood. The subset is: CD45RA+ positively selected. The receptor set was obtained from a man aged 25 to 40 in good health.

This chain connects TRBV27 to TRBJ1-1; 9 nucleotides agree with TRBD1. CDR3 length: 12 residues. Germline-derived CDR1 and CDR2 are MNHEY and SMNVEV (reference sequence). With V trimmed by 6 bases and J by 14 bases, 10 bases remained unmatched. The DNA of the CDR3 is TGTGCCAGCAGCACCGGGACAGGGTGGGAGTTCTTT. This codes for CASSTGTGWEFF.

This chain joins TRBV5-1 and TRBJ2-3, with D maybe TRBD2 (5 bases). CDR3 length equals 16 residues. V lost 0 bases to trimming and J lost 3 bases, with 14 bases between them. The V gene's germline CDR1 is SGHRS and CDR2 YFSETQ. The CDR3 coding sequence is TGCGCCAGCAGCTTGGGACCCGGTCGGGGTACAGATACGCAGTATTTT. It encodes CASSLGPGRGTDTQYF.

The V and J genes are TRBV7-6 and TRBJ2-7; 14 nucleotides align to TRBD2. There are 17 residues in the CDR3. V gave up 1 base and J gave up 2 bases; unmatched junction bases: 4. Germline CDR1 is SGHVS and CDR2 is FNYEAQ. DNA for the CDR3: TGTGCCAGCAGCTTAGGGGCGGGACTAGCGGGAGCCTACGAGCAGTACTTC. The encoded protein is CASSLGAGLAGAYEQYF.

This chain joins TRBV27 and TRBJ1-5; possible D gene TRBD1, 5 bases. CDR3 length: 15 amino acids. Deletions cut 9 bases from V and 2 bases from J, with 17 bases between. CDR1 MNHEY and CDR2 SMNVEV come from the germline V gene (reference sequence). CDR3 coding DNA: TGTGCCAGTAATCCGGGACCTCACCGCAATCAGCCCCAGCATTTT. Translating gives CASNPGPHRNQPQHF.

The rearrangement links TRBV5-1 to TRBJ2-4, with a weak D call TRBD2 (6 bases). This CDR3 has 16 residues. Between the trimmed V and J ends, which lost 0 bases and 6 bases, there was a span of 16 bases. Germline V gene data show CDR1 as SGHRS and CDR2 as YFSETQ. This CDR3 is CASSLGGRQGGNIQYF. CDR3 bases: TGCGCCAGCAGCTTGGGGGGACGCCAGGGAGGAAACATTCAGTACTTC.

The chain recombines TRBV9 with TRBJ2-1; 8 positions match TRBD2. CDR1 and CDR2 from the germline V gene are SGDLS and YYNGEE. This CDR3 is 16 amino acids long. V shed 4 bases and J 7 bases; nucleotides not matched to a gene: 13. The CDR3 DNA is TGTGCCAGCAGCCCGCGGGGGGCGGGATATGGGAATGAGCAGTTCTTC. Protein product: CASSPRGAGYGNEQFF.

This chain connects TRBV5-1 to TRBJ2-3; D possibly matches TRBD1 or TRBD2 (5 bases each). The CDR3 totals 16 residues. Trimming pared 0 bases from V and 4 bases from J, leaving 15 bases between. Germline lookup yields CDR1 SGHRS and CDR2 YFSETQ. The CDR3 nucleotides read TGCGCCAGCAGCTTGGAACCTCCTAGAGGGGCAGATACGCAGTATTTT. It translates to CASSLEPPRGADTQYF.

In the case of this clone: Other DNA sequences of this sample code for an identical CDR3. V usage is TRBV7-2 and J usage is TRBJ2-1; TRBD2 aligns across 12 bases. With V trimmed by 5 bases and J by 4 bases, 3 bases remained unmatched. CDR1 and CDR2 from the germline V gene are SGHTA and FQGNSA. The CDR3 runs to 15 residues. CDR3 in DNA: TGTGCCAGCAGCCCAGGACTAGCGGGGTACAATGAGCAGTTCTTC. This sequence encodes CASSPGLAGYNEQFF.

The chain combines TRBV28 with TRBJ2-7; possible D gene TRBD2, 6 bases. This CDR3 is 15 amino acids long. Germline V CDR1 and CDR2: MDHEN, SYDVKM. The ends were cut back, 8 bases at V and 5 bases at J, with 22 bases in the middle. This CDR3 reads CASPRRGRPGNEQYF. The CDR3 bases are TGTGCCAGCCCAAGGAGGGGACGGCCCGGGAACGAGCAGTACTTC.

V gene TRBV19 combines with J gene TRBJ1-2; perhaps TRBD1 as D (6 bases). This CDR3 has 15 residues. Germline V gene sequence: CDR1 LNHDA, CDR2 SQIVND (reference sequence). Trimming took 7 bases from V and 0 from J, leaving 15 bases between them. In nucleotides, the CDR3 is TGTGCCAGTAACCATGTGGGGGGCGCTAACTATGGCTACACCTTC. Amino acid sequence: CASNHVGGANYGYTF.

This clone was detected once. The genes are TRBV15 and TRBJ1-5; D possibly corresponds to TRBD1 (5 bases). Trimming shortened V by 0 bases and J by 6 bases, and 9 bases separated the two germline ends. This CDR3 has 14 amino acids. Looked up from germline, CDR1 is LNHNV and CDR2 is YYDKDF (reference sequence). In DNA form, the CDR3 reads TGTGCCACCAGCAGAGATACGGGACCTCAGCCCCAGCATTTT. This codes for CATSRDTGPQPQHF.

The chain joins TRBV27 to TRBJ2-7; D gene ambiguous. Trimming pared 8 bases from V and 0 bases from J, leaving 11 bases between. Germline values: CDR1 MNHEY, CDR2 SMNVEV (reference sequence). This CDR3 is built from 13 residues. This CDR3 reads CASSPASSYEQYF. Written as DNA, the CDR3 is TGTGCCAGCTCCCCCGCGAGCTCCTACGAGCAGTACTTC.

This clone has a single count. The V and J genes are TRBV9 and TRBJ1-2; TRBD1 matches 7 bases. Trimming cost V 3 bases and J 10 bases; bases outside gene matches: 9. The CDR3 has 13 amino acids. The germline V gene encodes CDR1 SGDLS and CDR2 YYNGEE. In DNA form, the CDR3 reads TGTGCCAGCAGCGCCCGACAGGGAGGACTCTACACCTTC. It encodes CASSARQGGLYTF.

V gene TRBV5-1 combines with J gene TRBJ2-1, with TRBD2 as a possible D gene (6 bases). The CDR3 sequence is 15 residues long. CDR1 is SGHRS, CDR2 YFSETQ, per germline. The V end lost 4 bases, the J end lost 7 bases, and 18 bases lay between the germline ends. In nucleotides, the CDR3 is TGCGCCAGCAGCCCTGGACTACCCTCCGGGAATGAGCAGTTCTTC. Translation: CASSPGLPSGNEQFF.